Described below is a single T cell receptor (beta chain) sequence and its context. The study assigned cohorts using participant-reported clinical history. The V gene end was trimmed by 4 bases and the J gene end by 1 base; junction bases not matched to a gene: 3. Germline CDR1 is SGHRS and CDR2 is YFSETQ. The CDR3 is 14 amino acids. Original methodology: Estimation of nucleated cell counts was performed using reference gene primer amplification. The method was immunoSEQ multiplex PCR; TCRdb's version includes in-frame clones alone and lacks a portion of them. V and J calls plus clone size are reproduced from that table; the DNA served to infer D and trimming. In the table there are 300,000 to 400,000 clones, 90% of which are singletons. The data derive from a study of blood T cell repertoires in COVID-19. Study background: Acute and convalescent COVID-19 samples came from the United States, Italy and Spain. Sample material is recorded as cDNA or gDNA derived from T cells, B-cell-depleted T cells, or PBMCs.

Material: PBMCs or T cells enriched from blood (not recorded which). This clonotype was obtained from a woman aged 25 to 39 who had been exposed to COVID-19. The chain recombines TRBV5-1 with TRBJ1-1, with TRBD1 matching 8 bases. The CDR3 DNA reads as TGCGCCAGCAGCGTGGACAGGGCGAACACTGAAGCTTTCTTT. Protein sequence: CASSVDRANTEAFF.